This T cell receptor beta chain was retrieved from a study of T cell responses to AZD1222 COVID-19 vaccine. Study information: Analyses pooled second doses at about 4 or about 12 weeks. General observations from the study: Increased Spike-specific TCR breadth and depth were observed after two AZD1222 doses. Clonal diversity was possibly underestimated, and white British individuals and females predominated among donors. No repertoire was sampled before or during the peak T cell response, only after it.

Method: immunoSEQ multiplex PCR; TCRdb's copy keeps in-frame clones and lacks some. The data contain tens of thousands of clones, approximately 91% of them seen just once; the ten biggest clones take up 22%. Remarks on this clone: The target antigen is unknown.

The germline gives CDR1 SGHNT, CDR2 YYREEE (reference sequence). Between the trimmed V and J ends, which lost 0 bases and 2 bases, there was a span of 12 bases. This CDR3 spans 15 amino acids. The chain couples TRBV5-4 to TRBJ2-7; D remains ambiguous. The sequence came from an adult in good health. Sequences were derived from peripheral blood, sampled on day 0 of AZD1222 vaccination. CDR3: CASSLGRTATYEQYF. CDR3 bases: TGTGCCAGCAGCTTGGGCAGGACCGCGACCTACGAGCAGTACTTC.